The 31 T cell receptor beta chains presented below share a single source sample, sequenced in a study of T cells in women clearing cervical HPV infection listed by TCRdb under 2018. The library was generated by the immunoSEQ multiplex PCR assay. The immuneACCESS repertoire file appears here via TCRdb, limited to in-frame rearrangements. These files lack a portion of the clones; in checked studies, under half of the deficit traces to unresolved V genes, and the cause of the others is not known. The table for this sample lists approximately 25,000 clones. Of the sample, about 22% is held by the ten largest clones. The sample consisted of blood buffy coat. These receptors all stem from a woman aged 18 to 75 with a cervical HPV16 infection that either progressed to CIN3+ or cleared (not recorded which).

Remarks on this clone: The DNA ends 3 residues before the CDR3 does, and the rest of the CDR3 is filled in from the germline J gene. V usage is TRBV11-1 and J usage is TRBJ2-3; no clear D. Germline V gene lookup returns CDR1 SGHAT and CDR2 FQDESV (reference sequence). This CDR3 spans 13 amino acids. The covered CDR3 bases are TGTGCCAGCAGCTTGGTAGGGCTGGAGACG. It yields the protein CASSLVGLET. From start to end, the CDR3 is CASSLVGLETQYF.

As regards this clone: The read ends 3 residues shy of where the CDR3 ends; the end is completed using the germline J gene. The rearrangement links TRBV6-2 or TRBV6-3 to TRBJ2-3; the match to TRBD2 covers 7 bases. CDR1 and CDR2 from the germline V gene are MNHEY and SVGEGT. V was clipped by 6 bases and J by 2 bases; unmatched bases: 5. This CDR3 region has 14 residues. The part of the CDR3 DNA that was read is TGTGCCAGCAGCCCACGACTAGCCACAGATACG. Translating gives CASSPRLATDT. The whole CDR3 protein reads CASSPRLATDTQYF.

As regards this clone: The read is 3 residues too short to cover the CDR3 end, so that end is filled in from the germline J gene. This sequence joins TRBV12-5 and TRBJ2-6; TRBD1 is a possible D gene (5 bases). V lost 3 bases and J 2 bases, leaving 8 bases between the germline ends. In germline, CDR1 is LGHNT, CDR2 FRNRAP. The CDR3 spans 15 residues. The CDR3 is CASGLGVTGANVLTF. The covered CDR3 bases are TGTGCTAGTGGTTTAGGGGTTACTGGGGCCAACGTC.

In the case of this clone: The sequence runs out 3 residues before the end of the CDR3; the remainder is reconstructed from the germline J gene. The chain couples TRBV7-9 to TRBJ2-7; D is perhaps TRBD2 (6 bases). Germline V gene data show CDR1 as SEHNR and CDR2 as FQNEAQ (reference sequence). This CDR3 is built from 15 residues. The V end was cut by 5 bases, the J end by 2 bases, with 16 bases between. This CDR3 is CASSRGAYLAYEQYF. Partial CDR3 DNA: TGTGCCAGCAGCCGCGGGGCGTACCTTGCCTACGAG. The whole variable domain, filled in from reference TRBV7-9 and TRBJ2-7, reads DTGVSQNPRHKITKRGQNVTFRCDPISEHNRLYWYRQTLGQGPEFLTYFQNEAQLEKSRLLSDRFSAERPKGSFSTLEIQRTEQGDSAMYLCASSRGAYLAYEQYFGPGTRLTVT.

The sequenced CDR3 bases are TGTGCCACCAGTGACACGGGACAGAGCCAAGAGACC. Encoded protein: CATSDTGQSQET. The whole CDR3 sequence is CATSDTGQSQETQYF. V usage is TRBV24-1 and J usage is TRBJ2-5, with TRBD1 matching 7 bases. Read sequence stops 3 residues before the CDR3 end, and the germline J gene provides the missing end. Germline trimming cut 4 bases from V and 1 base from J; bases unmatched to any gene: 5. Germline V lookup: CDR1 KGHDR, CDR2 SFDVKD. The CDR3 totals 15 residues.

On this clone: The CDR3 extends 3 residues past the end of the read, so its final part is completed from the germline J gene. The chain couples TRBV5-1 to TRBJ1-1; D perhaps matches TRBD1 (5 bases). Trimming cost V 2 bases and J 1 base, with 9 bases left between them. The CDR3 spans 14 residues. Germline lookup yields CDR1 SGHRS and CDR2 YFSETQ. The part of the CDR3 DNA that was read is TGCGCCAGCAGCTTTCAGGGCAAGAACACTGAA. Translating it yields CASSFQGKNTE. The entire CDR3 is CASSFQGKNTEAFF.

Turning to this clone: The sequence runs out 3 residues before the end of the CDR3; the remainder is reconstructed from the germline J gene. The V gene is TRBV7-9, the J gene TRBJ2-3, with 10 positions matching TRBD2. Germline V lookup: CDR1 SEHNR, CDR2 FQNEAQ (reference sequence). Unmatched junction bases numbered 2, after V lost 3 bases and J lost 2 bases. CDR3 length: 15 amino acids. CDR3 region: CASSFGLADTDTQYF. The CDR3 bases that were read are TGTGCCAGCAGCTTCGGACTAGCGGACACAGATACG.

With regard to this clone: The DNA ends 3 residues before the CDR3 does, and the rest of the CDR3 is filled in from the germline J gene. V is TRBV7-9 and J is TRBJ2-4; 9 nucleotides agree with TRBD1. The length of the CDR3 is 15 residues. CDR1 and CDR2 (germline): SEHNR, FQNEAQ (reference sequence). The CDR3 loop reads CASSNDPGTGKGQYF. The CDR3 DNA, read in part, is TGTGCCAGCAGCAACGACCCCGGGACAGGGAAGGGT.

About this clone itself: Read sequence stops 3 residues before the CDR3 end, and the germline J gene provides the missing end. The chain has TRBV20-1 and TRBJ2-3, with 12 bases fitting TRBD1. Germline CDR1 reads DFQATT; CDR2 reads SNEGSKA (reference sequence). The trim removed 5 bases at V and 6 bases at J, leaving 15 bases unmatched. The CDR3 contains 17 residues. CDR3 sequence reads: CSAGLPPGQGALDTQYF. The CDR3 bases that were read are TGCAGTGCTGGACTCCCACCGGGACAGGGGGCGTTGGATACG.

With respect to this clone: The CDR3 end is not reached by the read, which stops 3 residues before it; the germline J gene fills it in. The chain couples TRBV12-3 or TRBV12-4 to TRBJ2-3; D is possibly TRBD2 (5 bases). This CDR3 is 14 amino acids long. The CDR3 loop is CASRDGVAGETQYF. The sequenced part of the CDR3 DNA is TGTGCCAGCAGGGACGGGGTAGCCGGAGAGACG.

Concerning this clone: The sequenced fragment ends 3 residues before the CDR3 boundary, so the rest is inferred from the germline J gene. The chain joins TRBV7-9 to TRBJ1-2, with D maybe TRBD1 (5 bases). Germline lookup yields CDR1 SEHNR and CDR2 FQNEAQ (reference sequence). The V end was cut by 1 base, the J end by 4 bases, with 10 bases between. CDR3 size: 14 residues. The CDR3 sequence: CASSLDTRAYGYTF. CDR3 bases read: TGTGCCAGCAGCTTAGATACCAGGGCCTATGGC.

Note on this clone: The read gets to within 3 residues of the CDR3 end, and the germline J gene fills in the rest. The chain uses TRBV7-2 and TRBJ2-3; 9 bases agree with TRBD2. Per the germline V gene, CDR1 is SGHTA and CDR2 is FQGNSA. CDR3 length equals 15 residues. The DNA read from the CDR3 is TGTGCCAGCAGCCAGAGCGGGAGGCCCTCGATATCG. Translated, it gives CASSQSGRPSIS. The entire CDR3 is CASSQSGRPSISQYF. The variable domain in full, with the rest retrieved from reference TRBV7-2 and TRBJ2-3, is GAGVSQSPSNKVTEKGKDVELRCDPISGHTALYWYRQSLGQGLEFLIYFQGNSAPDKSGLPSDRFSAERTGGSVSTLTIQRTQQEDSAVYLCASSQSGRPSISQYFGPGTRLTVL.

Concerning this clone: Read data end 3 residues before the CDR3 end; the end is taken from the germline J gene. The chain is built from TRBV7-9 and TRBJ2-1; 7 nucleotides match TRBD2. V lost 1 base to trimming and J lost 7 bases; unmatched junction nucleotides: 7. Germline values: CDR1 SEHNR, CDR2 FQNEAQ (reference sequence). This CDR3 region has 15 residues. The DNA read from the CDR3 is TGTGCCAGCAGCTTAGGTGCGGGAGTAGGGAATGAG. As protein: CASSLGAGVGNE. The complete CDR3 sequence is CASSLGAGVGNEQFF.

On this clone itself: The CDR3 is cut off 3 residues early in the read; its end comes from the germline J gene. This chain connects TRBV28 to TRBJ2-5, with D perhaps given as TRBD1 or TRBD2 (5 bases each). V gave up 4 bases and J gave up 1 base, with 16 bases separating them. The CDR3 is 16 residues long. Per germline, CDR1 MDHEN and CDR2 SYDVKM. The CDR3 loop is CASSSGWPGSQETQYF. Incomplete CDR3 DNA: TGTGCCAGCAGTTCCGGTTGGCCAGGGAGCCAAGAGACC. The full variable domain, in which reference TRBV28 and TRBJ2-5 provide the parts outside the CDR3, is DVKVTQSSRYLVKRTGEKVFLECVQDMDHENMFWYRQDPGLGLRLIYFSYDVKMKEKGDIPEGYSVSREKKERFSLILESASTNQTSMYLCASSSGWPGSQETQYFGPGTRLLVL.

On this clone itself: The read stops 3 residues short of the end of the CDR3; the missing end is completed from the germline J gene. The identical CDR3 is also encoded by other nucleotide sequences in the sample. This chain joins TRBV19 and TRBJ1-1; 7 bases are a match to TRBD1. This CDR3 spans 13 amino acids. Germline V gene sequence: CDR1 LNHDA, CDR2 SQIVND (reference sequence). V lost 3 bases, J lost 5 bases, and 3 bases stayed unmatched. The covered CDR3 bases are TGTGCCAGTAGTATCAGCAGGGGGACTGAA. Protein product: CASSISRGTE. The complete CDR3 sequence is CASSISRGTEAFF.

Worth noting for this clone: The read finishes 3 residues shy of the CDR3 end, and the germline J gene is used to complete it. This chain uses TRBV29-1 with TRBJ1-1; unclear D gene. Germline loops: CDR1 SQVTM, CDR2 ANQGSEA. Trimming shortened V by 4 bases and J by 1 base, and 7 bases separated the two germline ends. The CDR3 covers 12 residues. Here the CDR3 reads CSVVLGNTEAFF. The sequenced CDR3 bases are TGCAGCGTTGTTCTCGGGAACACTGAA.

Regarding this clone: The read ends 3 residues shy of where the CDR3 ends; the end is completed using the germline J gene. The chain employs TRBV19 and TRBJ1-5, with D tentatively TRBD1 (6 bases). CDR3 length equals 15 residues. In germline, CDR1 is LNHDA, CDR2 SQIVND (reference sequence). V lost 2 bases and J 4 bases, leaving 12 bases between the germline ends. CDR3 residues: CASSILQGSNQPQHF. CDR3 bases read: TGTGCCAGTAGTATACTACAGGGTAGTAATCAGCCC.

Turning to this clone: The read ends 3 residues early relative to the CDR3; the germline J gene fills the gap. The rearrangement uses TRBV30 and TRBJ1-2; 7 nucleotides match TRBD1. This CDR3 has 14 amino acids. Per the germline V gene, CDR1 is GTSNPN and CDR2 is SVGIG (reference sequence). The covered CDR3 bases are TGTGCCTGGAGGGAGGAAGCGGGAGGGGGCGAC. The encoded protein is CAWREEAGGGD. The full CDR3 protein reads CAWREEAGGGDYTF.

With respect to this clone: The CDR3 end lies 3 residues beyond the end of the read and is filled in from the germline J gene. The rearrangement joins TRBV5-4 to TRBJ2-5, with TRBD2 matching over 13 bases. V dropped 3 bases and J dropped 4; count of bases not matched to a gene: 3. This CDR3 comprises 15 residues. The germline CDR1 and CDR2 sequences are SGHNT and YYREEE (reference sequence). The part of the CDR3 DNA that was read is TGTGCCAGCAGCTCCAGACTAGCGGGAGGAGAGACC. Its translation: CASSSRLAGGET. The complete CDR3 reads CASSSRLAGGETQYF.

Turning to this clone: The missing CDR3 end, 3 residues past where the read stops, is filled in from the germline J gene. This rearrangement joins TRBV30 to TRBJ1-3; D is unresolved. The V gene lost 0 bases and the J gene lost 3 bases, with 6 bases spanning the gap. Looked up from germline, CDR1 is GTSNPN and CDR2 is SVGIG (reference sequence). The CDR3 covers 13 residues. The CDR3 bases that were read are TGTGCCTGGAGTGTAGCATTTGGAAACACC. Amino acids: CAWSVAFGNT. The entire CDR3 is CAWSVAFGNTIYF.

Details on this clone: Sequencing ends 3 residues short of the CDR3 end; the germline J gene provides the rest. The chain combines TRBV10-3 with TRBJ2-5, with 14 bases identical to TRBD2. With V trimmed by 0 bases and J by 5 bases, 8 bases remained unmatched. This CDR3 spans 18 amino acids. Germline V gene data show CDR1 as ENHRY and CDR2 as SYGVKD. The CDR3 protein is CAISESRGLAGVEETQYF. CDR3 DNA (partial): TGTGCCATCAGTGAGTCGAGGGGACTAGCGGGAGTGGAGGAGACC.

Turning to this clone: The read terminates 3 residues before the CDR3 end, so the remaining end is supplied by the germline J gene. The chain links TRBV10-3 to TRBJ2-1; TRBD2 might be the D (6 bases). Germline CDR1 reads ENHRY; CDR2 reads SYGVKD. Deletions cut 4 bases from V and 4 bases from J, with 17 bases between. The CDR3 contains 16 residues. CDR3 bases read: TGTGCCATCAGTGGTGGGGACTGGAGGCGGTACAATGAG. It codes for CAISGGDWRRYNE. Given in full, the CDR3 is CAISGGDWRRYNEQFF.

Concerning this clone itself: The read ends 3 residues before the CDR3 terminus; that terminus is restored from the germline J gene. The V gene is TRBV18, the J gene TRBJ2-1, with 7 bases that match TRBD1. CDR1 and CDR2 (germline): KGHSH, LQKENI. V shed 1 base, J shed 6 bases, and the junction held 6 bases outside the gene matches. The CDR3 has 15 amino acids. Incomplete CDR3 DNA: TGTGCCAGCTCACCACGACAGGGTTTTAGCAATGAG. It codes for CASSPRQGFSNE. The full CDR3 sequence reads CASSPRQGFSNEQFF.

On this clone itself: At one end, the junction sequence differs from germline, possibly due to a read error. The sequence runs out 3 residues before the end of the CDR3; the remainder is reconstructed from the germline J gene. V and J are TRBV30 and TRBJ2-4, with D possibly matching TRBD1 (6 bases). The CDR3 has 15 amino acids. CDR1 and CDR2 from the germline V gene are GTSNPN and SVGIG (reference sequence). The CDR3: CAWSDTGIAKDIQYF. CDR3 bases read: TGTGCCTGGAGCGATACAGGGATAGCCAAAGACATT.

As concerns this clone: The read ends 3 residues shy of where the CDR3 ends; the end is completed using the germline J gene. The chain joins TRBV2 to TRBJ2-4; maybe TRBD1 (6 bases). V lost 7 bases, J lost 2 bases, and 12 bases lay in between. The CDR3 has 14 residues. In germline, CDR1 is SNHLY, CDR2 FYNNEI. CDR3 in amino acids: CASTTGTTKNIQYF. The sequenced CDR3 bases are TGTGCCAGCACGACGGGGACAACCAAAAACATT.

Incomplete CDR3 DNA: TGCGCCAGCAGCTTCCAGACTAGCGGGGCCACAGATACG. The encoded protein is CASSFQTSGATDT. The entire CDR3 is CASSFQTSGATDTQYF. The chain employs TRBV5-1 and TRBJ2-3; 11 bases align to TRBD2. The read is 3 residues too short to cover the CDR3 end, so that end is filled in from the germline J gene. The germline gives CDR1 SGHRS, CDR2 YFSETQ. The V gene end was trimmed by 2 bases and the J gene end by 2 bases; junction bases not matched to a gene: 4. The CDR3 length is 16 residues.

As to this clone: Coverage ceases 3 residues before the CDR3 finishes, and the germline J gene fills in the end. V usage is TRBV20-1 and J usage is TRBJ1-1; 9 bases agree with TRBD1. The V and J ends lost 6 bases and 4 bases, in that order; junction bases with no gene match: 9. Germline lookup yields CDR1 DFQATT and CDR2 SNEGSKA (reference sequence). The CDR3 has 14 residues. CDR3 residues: CSARGQGGFTEAFF. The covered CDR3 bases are TGCAGTGCGAGGGGACAGGGAGGTTTCACTGAA.

The part of the CDR3 DNA that was read is TGTGCCACCAGTGATTGGACAGCTCTCAATGAG. Its protein product is CATSDWTALNE. The CDR3 reads in full as CATSDWTALNEQFF. The chain carries TRBV24-1 and TRBJ2-1; maybe TRBD1 (6 bases). The read stops 3 residues short of the end of the CDR3; the missing end is completed from the germline J gene. Per germline, CDR1 KGHDR and CDR2 SFDVKD. CDR3 length: 14 residues. V shed 2 bases and J shed 6 bases, with 10 bases lying between them.

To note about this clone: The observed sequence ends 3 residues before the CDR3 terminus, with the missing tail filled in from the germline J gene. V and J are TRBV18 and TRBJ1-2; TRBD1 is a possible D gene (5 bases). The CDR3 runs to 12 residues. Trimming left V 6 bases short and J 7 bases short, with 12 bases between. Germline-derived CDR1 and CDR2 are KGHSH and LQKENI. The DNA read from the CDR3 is TGTGCCAGCTCCCTGGACACCAGTGGC. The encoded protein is CASSLDTSG. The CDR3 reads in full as CASSLDTSGYTF. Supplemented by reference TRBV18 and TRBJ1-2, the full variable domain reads NAGVMQNPRHLVRRRGQEARLRCSPMKGHSHVYWYRQLPEEGLKFMVYLQKENIIDESGMPKERFSAEFPKEGPSILRIQQVVRGDSAAYFCASSLDTSGYTFGSGTRLTVV.

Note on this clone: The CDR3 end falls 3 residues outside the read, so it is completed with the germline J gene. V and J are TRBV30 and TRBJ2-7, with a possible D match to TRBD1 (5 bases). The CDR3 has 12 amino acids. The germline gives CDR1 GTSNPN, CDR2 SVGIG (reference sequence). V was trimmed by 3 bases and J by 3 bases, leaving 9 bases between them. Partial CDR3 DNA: TGTGCCTGGAGCCCGACAGACTACGAG. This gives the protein CAWSPTDYE. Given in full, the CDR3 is CAWSPTDYEQYF.

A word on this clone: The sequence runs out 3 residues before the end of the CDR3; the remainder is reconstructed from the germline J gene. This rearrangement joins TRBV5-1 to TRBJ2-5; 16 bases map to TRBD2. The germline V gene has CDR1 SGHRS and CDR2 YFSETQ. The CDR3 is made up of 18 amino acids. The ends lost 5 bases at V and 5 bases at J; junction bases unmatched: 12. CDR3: CASREPGLAGGLGETQYF. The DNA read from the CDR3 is TGCGCCAGCAGAGAACCGGGACTAGCGGGAGGGCTTGGGGAGACC.